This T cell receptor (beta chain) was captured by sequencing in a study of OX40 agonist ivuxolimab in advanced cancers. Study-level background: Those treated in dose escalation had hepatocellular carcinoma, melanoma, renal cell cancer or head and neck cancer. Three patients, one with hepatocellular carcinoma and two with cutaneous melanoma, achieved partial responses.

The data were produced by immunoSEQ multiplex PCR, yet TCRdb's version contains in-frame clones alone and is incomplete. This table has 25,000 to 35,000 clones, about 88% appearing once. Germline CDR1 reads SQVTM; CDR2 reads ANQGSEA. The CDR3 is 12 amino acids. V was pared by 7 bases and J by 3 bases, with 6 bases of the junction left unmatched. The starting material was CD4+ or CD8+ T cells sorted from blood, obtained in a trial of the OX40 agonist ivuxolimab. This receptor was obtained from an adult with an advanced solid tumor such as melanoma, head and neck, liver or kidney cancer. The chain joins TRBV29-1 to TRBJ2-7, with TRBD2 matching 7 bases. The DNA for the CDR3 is TGCAGCGGCCTCCGGGGGGACTACGAGCAGTACTTC. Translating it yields CSGLRGDYEQYF.